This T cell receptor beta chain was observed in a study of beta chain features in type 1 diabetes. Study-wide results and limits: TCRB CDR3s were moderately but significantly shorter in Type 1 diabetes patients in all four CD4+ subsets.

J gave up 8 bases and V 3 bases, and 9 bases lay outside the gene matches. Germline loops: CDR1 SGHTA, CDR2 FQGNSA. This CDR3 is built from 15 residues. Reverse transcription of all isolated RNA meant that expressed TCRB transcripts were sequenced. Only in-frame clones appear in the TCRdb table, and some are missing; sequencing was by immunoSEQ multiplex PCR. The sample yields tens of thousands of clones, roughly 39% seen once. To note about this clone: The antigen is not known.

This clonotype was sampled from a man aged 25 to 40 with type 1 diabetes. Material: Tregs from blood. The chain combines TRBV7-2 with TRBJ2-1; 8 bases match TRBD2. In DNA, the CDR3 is TGTGCCAGCAGCTTCGGGCCGAAGCGGGAGTATGAGCAGTTCTTC. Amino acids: CASSFGPKREYEQFF.